This T cell receptor beta chain derives from a study of T-cell reconstitution after alpha-beta-depleted transplantation in children. This sample's TCRbeta library carried unique molecular identifier barcodes. TCRdb called the PCR reads again in MiXCR, with one record for every CDR3 protein. There are some 200,000 distinct CDR3 sequences in the sample; more than 7.5% occur only once, and less than 6% lies in the top ten. This clonotype was counted ten times or more. Germline V gene lookup returns CDR1 MDHEN and CDR2 SYDVKM. Trimming removed 6 bases at V and 1 base at J, with 10 bases between. The CDR3 contains 14 residues.

The clonotype was recovered from a human donor who donated a stem cell graft to a child with SCID. The source was PBMCs from the stem cell graft donor, collected from the stem cell graft. The V gene is TRBV28, the J gene TRBJ2-1; D remains unclear. The CDR3 reads CASSPHGSYNEQFF. The CDR3 DNA reads as TGTGCCAGCAGCCCCCATGGATCCTACAATGAGCAGTTCTTC.